These 13 T cell receptor beta chains originate from one sample sequenced in a study of response to subunit inactivated influenza vaccine. TCRdb reprocessed the RT-PCR reads via MiXCR and lists one record per CDR3 protein. This table holds 500,000 to 600,000 distinct CDR3 sequences, approximately 15% found once. The material sequenced was CD4+ T cells sorted from PBMCs, taken roughly 24 months after vaccination. The receptors stem from a man in his fifties or sixties who received an inactivated influenza vaccine.

This clonotype was counted between two and nine times. The V gene is TRBV12-3 or TRBV12-4, the J gene TRBJ2-1, with D tentatively TRBD1 (6 bases). V dropped 3 bases and J dropped 0 bases, with 9 bases sitting between them. This CDR3 is built from 15 residues. The DNA of the CDR3 is TGTGCCAGCAGTTTTGGACAGAGCTCCTACAATGAGCAGTTCTTC. Protein sequence: CASSFGQSSYNEQFF.

This clonotype was seen at least ten times. The chain couples TRBV12-3 or TRBV12-4 to TRBJ2-2, with D hard to call. V lost 0 bases to trimming and J lost 1 base, with 6 bases between them. CDR3 size: 15 residues. CDR3 region: CASSLALGNTGELFF. The CDR3, as DNA: TGTGCCAGCAGTTTAGCTCTGGGGAACACCGGGGAGCTGTTTTTT.

The chain uses TRBV4-2 and TRBJ2-7, with 7 nucleotides matching TRBD1. There are 14 residues in the CDR3. Germline-derived CDR1 and CDR2 are LGHNA and YNFKEQ. Trimming cost V 4 bases and J 5 bases; bases outside gene matches: 8. The CDR3, as DNA: TGTGCCAGCAGCCTCAACAGGGGCGAGGACGAGCAGTACTTC. Translating gives CASSLNRGEDEQYF.

This clonotype was counted a few times. The rearrangement joins TRBV6-2 or TRBV6-3 to TRBJ2-7; 7 nucleotides align to TRBD1. CDR3 length: 16 amino acids. Germline V lookup: CDR1 MNHEY, CDR2 SVGEGT. V lost 0 bases and J lost 1; bases outside the gene matches: 6. CDR3 residues: CASSYSRGTESYEQYF. In DNA, the CDR3 is TGTGCCAGCAGTTACTCTAGGGGGACAGAGTCCTACGAGCAGTACTTC.

This clonotype was found many times. This chain links TRBV29-1 with TRBJ1-2; TRBD1 might be the D (6 bases). Trimming took off 5 bases at V and 4 bases at J, with 14 bases between the two ends. CDR1 SQVTM and CDR2 ANQGSEA come from the germline V gene. The CDR3 loop spans 13 amino acids. The CDR3 bases are TGCAGCGTTAGCACCGGGACAACCTATGGCTACACCTTC. Translated: CSVSTGTTYGYTF.

This clonotype showed up many times. V gene TRBV12-3 or TRBV12-4 combines with J gene TRBJ2-2; weak D call: TRBD2 (6 bases). The germline V and J ends were trimmed by 3 bases and 4 bases, with 9 bases remaining between them. The CDR3 totals 14 residues. CDR3 region: CASSLGGPTGELFF. CDR3 nucleotide sequence: TGTGCCAGCAGTTTGGGGGGACCCACCGGGGAGCTGTTTTTT.

The chain employs TRBV10-3 and TRBJ2-3; 7 positions agree with TRBD1. The J segment lost 4 bases and the V segment lost 2 bases, leaving 9 bases of the junction unmatched. This CDR3 is 16 amino acids long. Germline lookup yields CDR1 ENHRY and CDR2 SYGVKD. CDR3 in DNA: TGTGCCATCAGTGAGACAACAGGGGTGGCCGCAGATACGCAGTATTTT. Encoded protein: CAISETTGVAADTQYF.

This clonotype showed up just a few times. The chain carries TRBV4-3 and TRBJ2-2, with TRBD1 matching over 11 bases. The CDR3 totals 13 residues. Losses at the gene ends were 4 bases for V and 9 bases for J; bases not matched to a gene: 1. CDR1 is LGHNA, CDR2 YSLEER, per germline. The CDR3 loop is CASSRTGGRELFF. The CDR3 DNA follows: TGCGCCAGCAGCCGGACAGGGGGCCGGGAGCTGTTTTTT.

This clonotype was seen only a few times. V is TRBV10-3 and J is TRBJ2-7; D not resolved. Trimming removed 6 bases at V and 6 bases at J, with 12 bases between. Germline loops: CDR1 ENHRY, CDR2 SYGVKD. The CDR3 extends over 12 amino acids. CDR3 protein: CAIRISSLEQYF. The CDR3 nucleotides read TGTGCCATCAGGATATCAAGCCTCGAGCAGTACTTC.

The rearrangement joins TRBV7-2 to TRBJ2-1, with 7 nucleotides matching TRBD2. CDR1 is SGHTA and CDR2 is FQGNSA in the germline V gene. Trimming at V came to 7 bases and at J to 9 bases, leaving 15 bases not matched to a gene. This CDR3 comprises 15 residues. The CDR3, as DNA: TGTGCCAGCACTCCTTCCCGTGGCGGGAGATCTGAGCAGTTCTTC. It translates to CASTPSRGGRSEQFF. The variable domain in full, completed from reference TRBV7-2 and TRBJ2-1, reads GAGVSQSPSNKVTEKGKDVELRCDPISGHTALYWYRQSLGQGLEFLIYFQGNSAPDKSGLPSDRFSAERTGGSVSTLTIQRTQQEDSAVYLCASTPSRGGRSEQFFGPGTRLTVL.

This clonotype was seen a single time. V and J are TRBV10-3 and TRBJ2-7, with D perhaps matching TRBD2 (6 bases). The CDR3 is made up of 16 amino acids. Deletions cut 3 bases from V and 0 bases from J, with 15 bases between. The germline gives CDR1 ENHRY, CDR2 SYGVKD. CDR3 in amino acids: CAISDTGLSSSYEQYF. The CDR3 DNA reads as TGTGCCATCAGTGATACGGGACTCTCGAGCTCCTACGAGCAGTACTTC.

This clonotype was seen a few times. The J gene is TRBJ2-2, the V gene TRBV6-2 or TRBV6-3; possible D gene TRBD2, 7 bases. The CDR3 runs 15 residues. Trimming shortened V by 4 bases and J by 4 bases, and 13 bases separated the two germline ends. The germline V gene has CDR1 MNHEY and CDR2 SVGEGT. The chain's CDR3 is CASSSGGQGTGELFF. For the CDR3, the DNA is TGTGCCAGCAGTTCCGGGGGGCAAGGCACCGGGGAGCTGTTTTTT.

This clonotype was observed a handful of times. A junction end diverges from the germline sequence, so it may reflect a read error. The J gene is TRBJ1-6, the V gene TRBV27; the match to TRBD1 covers 7 bases. From germline, CDR1 is MNHEY and CDR2 SMNVEV (reference sequence). This CDR3 region has 21 residues. The CDR3 DNA sequence: TGTGCCAGCAGCGGACAGGAGAGAAGGGCTCTGGCGGGGAAAAAGTCACGAGAGGGGTCTTTT. Translation: CASSGQERRALAGKKSREGSF.